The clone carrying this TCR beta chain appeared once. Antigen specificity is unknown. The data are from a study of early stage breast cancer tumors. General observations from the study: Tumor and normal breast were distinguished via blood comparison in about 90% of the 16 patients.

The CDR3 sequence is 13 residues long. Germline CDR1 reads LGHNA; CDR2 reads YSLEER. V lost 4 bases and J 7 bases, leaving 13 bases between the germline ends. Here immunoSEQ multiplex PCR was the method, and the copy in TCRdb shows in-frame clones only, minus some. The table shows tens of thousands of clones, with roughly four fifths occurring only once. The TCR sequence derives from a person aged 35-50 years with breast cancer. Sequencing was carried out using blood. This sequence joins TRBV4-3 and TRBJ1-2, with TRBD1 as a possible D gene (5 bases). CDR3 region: CASSRVAGGGYTF. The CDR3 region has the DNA TGCGCCAGCAGCCGCGTAGCCGGGGGTGGCTACACCTTC.